The 20 T cell receptor beta chains below all came from one sample that was sequenced in a study of T cell changes during pregnancy in multiple sclerosis. The table came from immunoSEQ multiplex PCR; TCRdb's copy has only in-frame clones and leaves some out. The profile shows more than 55,000 clones, roughly 90% of them singletons. The sequencing here drew on peripheral blood, taken in the first trimester of pregnancy. The receptor source for this set is a female donor in good health, enrolled as a control in a pregnancy study.

The J gene is TRBJ1-2, the V gene TRBV2; 9 bases are a match to TRBD1. Germline CDR1 and CDR2: SNHLY and FYNNEI. J gave up 4 bases and V 6 bases, and 9 bases lay outside the gene matches. The CDR3 spans 15 residues. CDR3 coding DNA: TGTGCCAGCAGGGGGGACAGGGCCCAAACCTATGGCTACACCTTC. Translated: CASRGDRAQTYGYTF.

The rearrangement links TRBV6-5 to TRBJ1-1, with unresolved D. CDR3 length: 16 residues. Trimming cost V 2 bases and J 3 bases, with 16 bases left between them. In germline, CDR1 is MNHEY, CDR2 SVGAGI. In DNA form, the CDR3 reads TGTGCCAGCAGTTACGCATGGACTGTCGGCGACACTGAAGCTTTCTTT. Its protein is CASSYAWTVGDTEAFF.

The gene calls are TRBV27 and TRBJ2-7; D might be TRBD1 (5 bases). The V and J ends lost 3 bases and 0 bases respectively, with 9 bases between them. CDR1 and CDR2 (germline): MNHEY, SMNVEV (reference sequence). This CDR3 spans 14 amino acids. CDR3 in DNA: TGTGCCAGCAGTTTCAGGCAGGGCTCCTACGAGCAGTACTTC. Protein sequence: CASSFRQGSYEQYF.

This chain uses TRBV15 with TRBJ2-7; TRBD2 is a possible D gene (5 bases). CDR1 is LNHNV, CDR2 YYDKDF, per germline (reference sequence). V was pared by 1 base and J by 4 bases, with 17 bases between. The CDR3 spans 16 residues. The CDR3 bases are TGTGCCACCAGCAGAGTTCGAGGGTCCACCCTTTACGAGCAGTACTTC. Amino acid sequence: CATSRVRGSTLYEQYF.

The chain joins TRBV28 to TRBJ1-2; a weak D match, TRBD1 (6 bases). Germline V gives CDR1 MDHEN, CDR2 SYDVKM. The CDR3 extends over 15 amino acids. V lost 4 bases to trimming and J lost 1 base, with 13 bases between them. This CDR3 reads CASSSTGSHNYGYTF. The CDR3 coding sequence is TGTGCCAGCAGTTCTACAGGGTCCCATAACTATGGCTACACCTTC.

For the CDR3, the DNA is TGTGCCAGCAGCCAGACCTCATGGACAGGGACCTCTGGGGCCAACGTCCTGACTTTC. Translating gives CASSQTSWTGTSGANVLTF. The V gene is TRBV5-4, the J gene TRBJ2-6, with 8 bases that match TRBD1. This CDR3 has 19 amino acids. V dropped 4 bases and J dropped 0; count of bases not matched to a gene: 12. CDR1 is SGHNT and CDR2 is YYREEE in the germline V gene (reference sequence).

V and J are TRBV2 and TRBJ2-3; no firm D call. Looked up from germline, CDR1 is SNHLY and CDR2 is FYNNEI. V was clipped by 4 bases and J by 0 bases, with 11 bases between them. This CDR3 contains 15 residues. The DNA for the CDR3 is TGTGCCAGCAGTGGTAGCCCAACTAGCACAGATACGCAGTATTTT. This translates into CASSGSPTSTDTQYF. Filled out from reference TRBV2 and TRBJ2-3, the complete variable domain reads EPEVTQTPSHQVTQMGQEVILRCVPISNHLYFYWYRQILGQKVEFLVSFYNNEISEKSEIFDDQFSVERPDGSNFTLKIRSTKLEDSAMYFCASSGSPTSTDTQYFGPGTRLTVL.

This clone was seen a single time. The V and J genes are TRBV10-3 and TRBJ1-1; D remains ambiguous. The CDR3 length is 13 residues. Trimming removed 4 bases from V and 1 base from J, with 7 bases in between. Germline values: CDR1 ENHRY, CDR2 SYGVKD. The CDR3 DNA sequence: TGTGCCATCAGTGCGAAGCGGAACACTGAAGCTTTCTTT. Encoded protein: CAISAKRNTEAFF.

The chain uses TRBV5-4 and TRBJ2-7, with 7 bases identical to TRBD1. CDR3 length equals 15 residues. The germline CDR1 and CDR2 sequences are SGHNT and YYREEE (reference sequence). With V trimmed by 0 bases and J by 4 bases, 7 bases remained unmatched. The DNA for the CDR3 is TGTGCCAGCAGCTTGGATAACACAGGGGTTTACGAGCAGTACTTC. Its protein is CASSLDNTGVYEQYF.

This chain links TRBV6-5 with TRBJ1-1; 10 nucleotides align to TRBD1. Germline CDR1 reads MNHEY; CDR2 reads SVGAGI. The CDR3 is made up of 15 amino acids. V was pared by 9 bases and J by 3 bases, with 10 bases of the junction left unmatched. As DNA, the CDR3 is TGTGCCAGGCTGGGACAGGGGTTTGCGCACACTGAAGCTTTCTTT. Translation gives CARLGQGFAHTEAFF.

The chain uses TRBV28 and TRBJ2-5, with D unclear. V was shortened by 3 bases and J by 0 bases, with 11 bases between the two germline ends. Per germline, CDR1 MDHEN and CDR2 SYDVKM. There are 15 residues in the CDR3. This chain's CDR3 is CASSFSYGYQETQYF. The DNA of the CDR3 is TGTGCCAGCAGTTTCTCGTACGGGTACCAAGAGACCCAGTACTTC.

The CDR3 DNA is TGTGCCATCGGGGAAGCTAATGAAAAACTGTTTTTT. This encodes CAIGEANEKLFF. The chain couples TRBV6-6 to TRBJ1-4; D not resolved. Per germline, CDR1 MNHNY and CDR2 SVGAGI (reference sequence). CDR3 length: 12 amino acids. Trimming pared 10 bases from V and 3 bases from J, leaving 9 bases between.

In this sample, this clone turned up once. This chain joins TRBV20-1 and TRBJ2-7, with TRBD1 matching 9 bases. The trim removed 6 bases at V and 7 bases at J, leaving 4 bases unmatched. CDR3 length: 11 amino acids. Germline V lookup: CDR1 DFQATT, CDR2 SNEGSKA (reference sequence). The CDR3 reads CSARTGDEQYF. The CDR3 nucleotides are TGCAGTGCCCGGACAGGGGATGAGCAGTACTTC.

The V and J genes are TRBV11-3 and TRBJ2-2; maybe TRBD1 (5 bases). The CDR3 has 15 residues. V was cut by 4 bases and J by 4 bases, with 13 bases left in between. Germline loops: CDR1 SGHNT, CDR2 YENEEA. CDR3 DNA: TGTGCCAGCAGCTCTCAGGGCGCGAGCACCGGGGAGCTGTTTTTT. Encoded protein: CASSSQGASTGELFF.

This sequence joins TRBV6-1 and TRBJ2-7; maybe TRBD1 (6 bases). The CDR3 is made up of 15 amino acids. Germline CDR1 MNHNS, CDR2 SASEGT. V was pared by 1 base and J by 3 bases, with 13 bases between. The CDR3 DNA reads as TGTGCCAGCAGTGAAGGGGGGCGGAGCAGCTACGAGCAGTACTTC. It codes for CASSEGGRSSYEQYF.

Points on this clone: Distinct nucleotide sequences in the sample also encode this CDR3. V usage is TRBV5-1 and J usage is TRBJ2-5; 10 nucleotides line up with TRBD1. V shed 0 bases and J 3 bases; nucleotides not matched to a gene: 2. The length of the CDR3 is 15 residues. Looked up from germline, CDR1 is SGHRS and CDR2 is YFSETQ. The CDR3 region is CASSLAGTGEETQYF. For the CDR3, the DNA is TGCGCCAGCAGCTTGGCCGGGACAGGGGAAGAGACCCAGTACTTC.

This clone is a singleton in its sample. This chain connects TRBV28 to TRBJ1-5; 8 bases are a match to TRBD1. Trimming cost V 6 bases and J 4 bases; bases outside gene matches: 8. The CDR3 length is 15 residues. CDR1 and CDR2 (germline): MDHEN, SYDVKM. CDR3 in DNA: TGTGCCAGCAGCCGGGACAGGACTCTTAATCAGCCCCAGCATTTT. Translating it yields CASSRDRTLNQPQHF.

The rearrangement uses TRBV27 and TRBJ2-2; D is undetermined. Trimming shortened V by 5 bases and J by 1 base, and 14 bases separated the two germline ends. Germline V gene sequence: CDR1 MNHEY, CDR2 SMNVEV (reference sequence). The CDR3 consists of 16 residues. CDR3 sequence reads: CASSPFGGVNTGELFF. The CDR3 coding sequence is TGTGCCAGCAGTCCTTTTGGTGGAGTGAACACCGGGGAGCTGTTTTTT.

The rearrangement joins TRBV28 to TRBJ1-5; D is perhaps TRBD1 (6 bases). The germline V gene has CDR1 MDHEN and CDR2 SYDVKM. V lost 6 bases and J lost 7, with 16 bases in between. The CDR3 has 14 amino acids. The CDR3 DNA is TGTGCCAGCAGAAAACCGGGACAAGCCCAGCCCCAGCATTTT. The encoded protein is CASRKPGQAQPQHF.

This clone has just one count. The rearrangement links TRBV16 to TRBJ2-6; D gene unclear. CDR1 is KGHSY and CDR2 is FQNENV in the germline V gene. V gave up 4 bases and J gave up 1 base, with 8 bases separating them. CDR3 size: 15 residues. CDR3 sequence reads: CASSPDMSGANVLTF. As DNA, the CDR3 is TGTGCCAGCAGCCCCGACATGTCTGGGGCCAACGTCCTGACTTTC.